Listed below are T cell receptor beta chains from one sample, sequenced in a study of T cell changes during pregnancy in multiple sclerosis. Assay: immunoSEQ multiplex PCR; the TCRdb copy retains only in-frame clones and omits some. The sample yields 73,000 or so clones, 90% seen once. The sample in question was peripheral blood, obtained after pregnancy. Receptors were obtained from a female donor in good health, enrolled as a control in a pregnancy study. The CDR3 runs from the conserved cysteine through the conserved F or W. Fields, in order: V gene, CDR3 length, CDR3 protein.

V: TRBV2
length: 15
CDR3: CASSEQVAVTGELFF

V: TRBV2
length: 13
CDR3: CASSGGLGNEQFF

V: TRBV5-1
length: 14
CDR3: CASSLAGDNSPLHF

V: TRBV2
length: 12
CDR3: CASSARTGERAF

V: TRBV5-4
length: 16
CDR3: CASSLGQGVSLNGYTF

V: TRBV11-2
length: 14
CDR3: CASAPGGLQETQYF

V: TRBV27
length: 16
CDR3: CASSPPGQTNTGELFF

V: TRBV2
length: 12
CDR3: CASREENTEAFF

V: TRBV5-8
length: 13
CDR3: CASSLGGQGEQYF

V: TRBV15
length: 15
CDR3: CATSRAGGGNTEAFF

V: TRBV19
length: 14
CDR3: CASKGTGHTGELFF

V: TRBV6-5
length: 14
CDR3: CASRTRGTNTEAFF

V: TRBV13
length: 13
CDR3: CASSLYRGREQYF

V: TRBV7-9
length: 18
CDR3: CASSSTLPGTSVLETQYF

V: TRBV20-1
length: 11
CDR3: CSASKTYEQYF

V: TRBV6-1
length: 11
CDR3: CASSDRGGYTF

V: TRBV6-1
length: 17
CDR3: CASSGQRAAGRYNEQFF

V: TRBV25-1
length: 12
CDR3: CASSRGTGELFF

V: TRBV7-9
length: 15
CDR3: CASSPRSGGFNEQFF

V: TRBV10-1
length: 14
CDR3: CASSPGTSGYEQYF

V: TRBV28
length: 13
CDR3: CASTRQGSTEAFF

V: TRBV6-1
length: 15
CDR3: CASSEWLGGSYEQYF

V: TRBV6-4
length: 16
CDR3: CASSARSGTPTDTQYF

V: TRBV29-1
length: 13
CDR3: CSAPGQGSYGYTF

V: TRBV6-5
length: 12
CDR3: CASSYRAGGLYF

V: TRBV27
length: 17
CDR3: CASSPRTSGSFTDTQYF

V: TRBV9
length: 16
CDR3: CASSRGAGALQETQYF

V: TRBV5-1
length: 15
CDR3: CASSPPPGENTEAFF

V: TRBV9
length: 16
CDR3: CASSVEAGGVNTEAFF

V: TRBV9
length: 13
CDR3: CASSVEVTDTQYF

V: TRBV30
length: 14
CDR3: CAWSQGGRSDTQYF

V: TRBV18
length: 15
CDR3: CASSPDTGVVDEQYF